This T cell receptor beta chain was recovered during a study of control samples from healthy donors and cancer patients. The V gene lost 2 bases and the J gene lost 4 bases, with 11 bases spanning the gap. Germline CDR1 is MNHEY and CDR2 is SVGEGT. The CDR3 extends over 14 amino acids. Clones were read by immunoSEQ multiplex PCR, and TCRdb kept only the in-frame ones, dropping some. There are 150,000 to 200,000 clones in the sample; 90% to 95% occur only once, and 8.5% lies in the top ten. Sequenced sample: blood. J is TRBJ1-1 and V is TRBV6-2 or TRBV6-3; a weak D match, TRBD1 (5 bases). This sequence originates from a woman in her 40s in good health. The CDR3 loop reads CASSYQGKFTEAFF. In DNA, the CDR3 is TGTGCCAGCAGTTACCAGGGAAAGTTCACTGAAGCTTTCTTT.